Below, 6 T cell receptor beta chains from the same sample are listed, as sequenced in a study of cytomegalovirus exposure and HLA in healthy donors. The PCR used 60 Vbeta and 13 Jbeta primers. TCRdb's copy holds only in-frame clones and misses some; the assay was immunoSEQ multiplex PCR. The sample lists under 200,000 clones, 60% to 80% seen once, with 9.5% to 10% in the top ten. Sequenced sample: PBMCs. The origin of the receptors is a man younger than 35 in good health and CMV-seropositive.

The V call is TRBV27, the J call TRBJ2-5, with D possibly matching TRBD1 (6 bases). The DNA end favors TRBJ2-7, so the J call may be wrong. Germline V lookup: CDR1 MNHEY, CDR2 SMNVEV (reference sequence). The CDR3 extends over 15 amino acids. CDR3 region: CASSSTGQSSYEQYF. In DNA form, the CDR3 reads TGTGCCAGCAGTTCAACCGGACAGAGCTCCTACGAGCAGTACTTC.

The rearrangement uses TRBV19 and TRBJ2-7; unclear D gene. CDR3 length: 13 residues. V was trimmed by 4 bases and J by 0 bases, leaving 7 bases between them. The V gene's germline CDR1 is LNHDA and CDR2 SQIVND (reference sequence). CDR3 nucleotide sequence: TGTGCCAGTAGTAATCCCAACTCCTACGAGCAGTACTTC. Translated, it gives CASSNPNSYEQYF.

The chain carries TRBV30 and TRBJ2-1; 8 positions agree with TRBD2. Germline values: CDR1 GTSNPN, CDR2 SVGIG (reference sequence). This CDR3 is 15 amino acids long. J was trimmed by 13 bases and V by 2 bases; bases with no gene match: 16. The CDR3 spells CAWSNTGGAFAHQFF. The CDR3 bases are TGTGCCTGGAGTAACACCGGGGGGGCGTTCGCCCACCAGTTCTTC.

The chain uses TRBV11-2 and TRBJ2-3; 9 nucleotides agree with TRBD1. This CDR3 comprises 16 residues. J lost 8 bases, V lost 6 bases, and 15 bases had no gene match. Germline V gene lookup returns CDR1 SGHAT and CDR2 FQNNGV. The CDR3 coding sequence is TGTGCCAGCAGATTCACTGGACAGGGGTTGGTGGGTACGCAGTATTTT. Encoded protein: CASRFTGQGLVGTQYF.

The gene calls are TRBV19 and TRBJ1-1; D uncertain. The V gene lost 6 bases and the J gene lost 7 bases, with 18 bases spanning the gap. This CDR3 has 14 amino acids. From germline, CDR1 is LNHDA and CDR2 SQIVND (reference sequence). CDR3 in amino acids: CASSPQNTRREAFF. DNA for the CDR3: TGTGCCAGTAGCCCGCAGAACACCCGCCGTGAAGCTTTCTTT.

Only a few counts were recorded for this clone. The chain recombines TRBV19 with TRBJ2-5; TRBD1 aligns across 11 bases. The DNA end lines up better with TRBJ2-7; the J call may be wrong. The germline V gene has CDR1 LNHDA and CDR2 SQIVND (reference sequence). The CDR3 totals 14 residues. The CDR3 sequence: CASSTRDRGNEQYF. CDR3 sequence (DNA): TGTGCCAGTAGTACCCGGGACAGGGGGAACGAGCAGTACTTC.